A single sample gave rise to the 29 T cell receptor beta chains below, sequenced in a study of T cells in Graves' hyperthyroidism and ophthalmopathy. Amplification of TCR beta CDR3 regions was performed using RNA transcripts as template. TCR CDR3 regions were first amplified by RT-PCR with HTBI primers. From the multiplex PCR reads, TCRdb called clonotypes with MiXCR, one entry per CDR3 protein. The table includes a few hundred thousand distinct CDR3 sequences, 13% to 15% detected once. The specimen was blood. The receptors were sampled from a woman aged 25 to 39 with Graves' ophthalmopathy.

This clonotype was picked up many times. The V gene is TRBV20-1, the J gene TRBJ2-5; TRBD2 matches at 10 bases. Germline CDR1 DFQATT, CDR2 SNEGSKA (reference sequence). Trimming removed 3 bases from V and 4 bases from J; junction bases left unmatched: 11. This CDR3 has 16 residues. The CDR3 DNA reads as TGCAGTGCTAGTGAAAGCGGGGGGGCCCACCGAGAGACCCAGTACTTC. Protein: CSASESGGAHRETQYF.

The sample holds many counts of this clonotype. This sequence joins TRBV27 and TRBJ2-7; a weak D match, TRBD1 (6 bases). CDR3 size: 15 residues. Looked up from germline, CDR1 is MNHEY and CDR2 is SMNVEV (reference sequence). With 0 bases removed from V and 0 bases from J, the gap between germline ends came to 9 bases. The CDR3 region is CASSLSGTTSYEQYF. The CDR3 DNA reads as TGTGCCAGCAGTTTATCAGGGACAACCTCCTACGAGCAGTACTTC.

Remarks on this clonotype: A much more abundant neighbour one base away suggests this may be a read error. The rearrangement uses TRBV10-1 and TRBJ1-1; 7 nucleotides match TRBD1. CDR3 size: 14 residues. In germline, CDR1 is WNHNN, CDR2 SYGVQD (reference sequence). CDR3 in DNA: TGCGCCAGCAGACCGGGACAGAAAAACACTAAAGCTTTCTTT. Its protein is CASRPGQKNTKAFF.

Notes on this clonotype: One end of the junction fails to match germline, which may point to a read error. J is TRBJ2-7 and V is TRBV14; 11 bases align to TRBD1. Germline V lookup: CDR1 SGHDN, CDR2 FVKESK. The CDR3 spans 17 residues. CDR3 nucleotides: TGTGCCAGCAGCCAAGACAAGGGGACAGGGGGTCCCTACGAGCAATACTTC. Amino acids: CASSQDKGTGGPYEQYF.

The chain links TRBV7-9 to TRBJ2-7; D is unresolved. V was trimmed by 1 base and J by 2 bases, leaving 9 bases between them. This CDR3 comprises 14 residues. Germline CDR1 reads SEHNR; CDR2 reads FQNEAQ (reference sequence). CDR3 nucleotide sequence: TGTGCCAGCAGCTTAGTTTTAGCCCCCTACGAGCAGTACTTC. It is translated as CASSLVLAPYEQYF.

The chain combines TRBV19 with TRBJ2-5; 8 bases agree with TRBD1. Germline CDR1 and CDR2: LNHDA and SQIVND (reference sequence). Unmatched junction bases numbered 11, after V lost 3 bases and J lost 5 bases. CDR3 length: 16 amino acids. DNA of the CDR3: TGTGCCAGTAGTATCCAGTTACAGGGGGTAGAGGAGACCCAGTACTTC. Encoded protein: CASSIQLQGVEETQYF.

This chain links TRBV27 with TRBJ2-7; 7 bases fit TRBD1. Germline V lookup: CDR1 MNHEY, CDR2 SMNVEV (reference sequence). With 11 bases clipped from V and 4 bases from J, the junction kept 8 bases outside the gene matches. CDR3 length: 12 amino acids. The CDR3 loop reads CAGKQGSYEQYF. As DNA, the CDR3 is TGTGCCGGCAAACAGGGGAGTTACGAGCAGTACTTC.

This clonotype was counted ten times or more. The chain carries TRBV5-1 and TRBJ1-4; 8 positions match TRBD1. The V and J ends lost 0 bases and 7 bases, in that order; junction bases with no gene match: 5. The CDR3 runs 15 residues. CDR1 SGHRS and CDR2 YFSETQ come from the germline V gene. This chain's CDR3 is CASSLGGTGGEKLFF. Written as DNA, the CDR3 is TGCGCCAGCAGCTTGGGGGGGACAGGCGGTGAAAAACTGTTTTTT.

Turning to this clonotype: Just one base apart from a much larger clone, this may be a read error. The CDR3 reads CASSQVVNSEQFF. CDR3 in DNA: TGTGCCAGCAGCCAAGTCGTAAACAGTGAGCAGTTCTTC. V usage is TRBV3-1 and J usage is TRBJ2-1; D unclear. CDR1 is LGHDT and CDR2 is YNNKEL in the germline V gene (reference sequence). Trimming removed 1 base at V and 9 bases at J, with 10 bases between. The CDR3 consists of 13 residues.

This clonotype was recorded many times. This chain joins TRBV30 and TRBJ1-1; D remains ambiguous. V was pared by 2 bases and J by 7 bases, with 14 bases between. Germline CDR1 and CDR2: GTSNPN and SVGIG (reference sequence). CDR3 length: 13 amino acids. The CDR3 is CAWSPSLTGEAFF. In DNA form, the CDR3 reads TGTGCCTGGAGTCCGTCCTTGACTGGTGAAGCTTTCTTT.

This clonotype has just a few counts. This chain uses TRBV4-2 with TRBJ2-3, with 14 positions matching TRBD2. V trimming: 3 bases; J trimming: 5 bases; junction bases outside the gene matches: 7. Germline values: CDR1 LGHNA, CDR2 YNFKEQ. The CDR3 has 17 amino acids. Here the CDR3 reads CASSQERLAGGIDTQYF. For the CDR3, the DNA is TGTGCCAGCAGCCAGGAAAGACTAGCGGGGGGGATAGATACGCAGTATTTT.

Regarding this clonotype: This may arise from a read error, as a much more abundant clone is one base away. J is TRBJ1-2 and V is TRBV10-3; 10 nucleotides align to TRBD1. Per germline, CDR1 ENHRY and CDR2 SYGVKD. The CDR3 loop spans 16 amino acids. CDR3 sequence (DNA): TGTGCCAGCAGCCTCAGGACAGGGGGGAACAACTATAGCTACACCTTC. This translates into CASSLRTGGNNYSYTF.

V gene TRBV4-1 combines with J gene TRBJ1-1; TRBD1 matches 10 bases. Germline lookup yields CDR1 MGHRA and CDR2 YSYEKL. Trimming removed 4 bases from V and 5 bases from J; junction bases left unmatched: 7. The CDR3 spans 15 residues. This CDR3 reads CASSRQTGGGTEAFF. As DNA, the CDR3 is TGCGCCAGCAGCCGCCAGACAGGGGGCGGAACTGAAGCTTTCTTT.

This chain joins TRBV5-1 and TRBJ1-1; D perhaps matches TRBD1 (6 bases). There are 15 residues in the CDR3. CDR1 SGHRS and CDR2 YFSETQ come from the germline V gene. V dropped 2 bases and J dropped 2 bases, with 13 bases sitting between them. This chain's CDR3 is CASSFVGGTNTEAFF. The CDR3 DNA reads TGCGCCAGCAGCTTCGTGGGGGGGACAAACACTGAAGCTTTCTTT.

This clonotype showed up just a few times. The V and J genes are TRBV7-6 and TRBJ2-2; D possibly uses TRBD1 or TRBD2 (6 bases each). CDR1 and CDR2 (germline): SGHVS, FNYEAQ. The CDR3 runs to 14 residues. V was trimmed by 4 bases and J by 7 bases, leaving 13 bases between them. CDR3 region: CASSSIQGGGELFF. CDR3 in DNA: TGTGCCAGCAGCTCAATACAGGGAGGCGGGGAGCTGTTTTTT.

This chain uses TRBV28 with TRBJ2-5; D is unresolved. The length of the CDR3 is 14 residues. The germline V gene encodes CDR1 MDHEN and CDR2 SYDVKM. The V end was cut by 3 bases, the J end by 4 bases, with 12 bases between. The CDR3 here is CASSFMGLGETQYF. DNA of the CDR3: TGTGCCAGCAGTTTTATGGGCCTCGGAGAGACCCAGTACTTC.

This clonotype has at least ten counts. The J gene is TRBJ2-2, the V gene TRBV7-8; 9 bases match TRBD2. CDR1 SGHVS and CDR2 FQNEAQ come from the germline V gene. V trimming: 6 bases; J trimming: 0 bases; junction bases outside the gene matches: 14. The CDR3 runs 19 residues. The CDR3 DNA reads TGTGCCAGCAGTCACTTCGGGTTAGCGGGGGTGACGAACACCGGGGAGCTGTTTTTT. Translated: CASSHFGLAGVTNTGELFF.

This clonotype showed up many times. This rearrangement joins TRBV20-1 to TRBJ2-3, with D perhaps matching TRBD1 (6 bases). V was clipped by 5 bases and J by 4 bases, with 19 bases between them. This CDR3 comprises 15 residues. From germline, CDR1 is DFQATT and CDR2 SNEGSKA (reference sequence). Written as DNA, the CDR3 is TGCAGTGCTGTGGGACGACAGGCGCTCCCAGATACGCAGTATTTT. It is translated as CSAVGRQALPDTQYF.

This clonotype was seen at least ten times. The chain is built from TRBV6-1 and TRBJ1-1; D gene ambiguous. Trimming took off 5 bases at V and 3 bases at J, with 19 bases between the two ends. Germline V lookup: CDR1 MNHNS, CDR2 SASEGT. The CDR3 is 16 residues long. The DNA for the CDR3 is TGTGCCAGCAGTCCCTCTCGTGCGCTCGGATACACTGAAGCTTTCTTT. Translation: CASSPSRALGYTEAFF.

This chain joins TRBV19 and TRBJ2-6; D is uncertain. Trimming shortened V by 3 bases and J by 3 bases, and 9 bases separated the two germline ends. Germline values: CDR1 LNHDA, CDR2 SQIVND (reference sequence). The CDR3 has 15 residues. This CDR3 is CASSINGFGANVLTF. The CDR3 bases are TGTGCCAGTAGTATTAATGGATTTGGGGCCAACGTCCTGACTTTC.

The chain couples TRBV6-2 or TRBV6-3 to TRBJ2-5; TRBD2 matches 10 bases. The germline V gene encodes CDR1 MNHEY and CDR2 SVGEGT. V trimming: 4 bases; J trimming: 2 bases; junction bases outside the gene matches: 4. The CDR3 sequence is 15 residues long. This chain's CDR3 is CASSSLAGAQETQYF. The CDR3 DNA reads as TGTGCCAGCAGTTCTCTAGCGGGGGCTCAAGAGACCCAGTACTTC.

This clonotype was observed a few times. This CDR3 reads CASSLDRGRWRDTQYF. The CDR3 DNA reads TGTGCCAGCAGCTTGGACAGGGGAAGGTGGAGAGATACGCAGTATTTT. The chain employs TRBV5-6 and TRBJ2-3, with 7 bases that match TRBD1. The germline V gene encodes CDR1 SGHDT and CDR2 YYEEEE. The CDR3 has 16 residues. Trimming took 0 bases from V and 5 from J; bases not matched to a gene: 9. Full variable domain (outside the CDR3, taken from reference TRBV5-6 and TRBJ2-3): DAGVTQSPTHLIKTRGQQVTLRCSPKSGHDTVSWYQQALGQGPQFIFQYYEEEERQRGNFPDRFSGHQFPNYSSELNVNALLLGDSALYLCASSLDRGRWRDTQYFGPGTRLTVL.

There are many counts of this clonotype. The chain has TRBV18 and TRBJ2-5; D is uncertain. The germline V gene has CDR1 KGHSH and CDR2 LQKENI. The CDR3 totals 19 residues. V lost 3 bases and J lost 3, with 26 bases in between. CDR3 sequence (DNA): TGTGCCAGCTCACCCAACGACCCCACTACCTTCCCCATCAAAGAGACCCAGTACTTC. The encoded protein is CASSPNDPTTFPIKETQYF.

On this clonotype itself: A single base separates this from a much larger clone, so it may be a read error. The chain carries TRBV7-2 and TRBJ1-2; TRBD1 is a possible D gene (5 bases). This CDR3 region has 13 residues. CDR1 and CDR2 (germline): SGHTA, FQGNSA. CDR3 residues: CAGSWVTGYGYTF. DNA of the CDR3: TGTGCCGGCAGCTGGGTTACAGGCTATGGCTACACCTTC.

This clonotype was counted at least ten times. V and J are TRBV13 and TRBJ1-2, with D unresolved. This CDR3 has 13 residues. Trimming removed 1 base from V and 4 bases from J, with 7 bases in between. Germline V gene lookup returns CDR1 PRHDT and CDR2 FYEKMQ (reference sequence). The CDR3 DNA reads as TGTGCCAGCAGCTTAGAAGGGAGCTATGGCTACACCTTC. This gives the protein CASSLEGSYGYTF.

The genes are TRBV20-1 and TRBJ1-1; TRBD1 might be the D (5 bases). Germline values: CDR1 DFQATT, CDR2 SNEGSKA (reference sequence). The CDR3 extends over 13 amino acids. Trimming left V 5 bases short and J 4 bases short, with 14 bases between. CDR3 sequence reads: CSAGDVRGTEAFF. The CDR3 nucleotides are TGCAGTGCTGGGGACGTGAGGGGCACTGAAGCTTTCTTT.

The table lists this clonotype with many counts. The chain is built from TRBV30 and TRBJ1-3; D call uncertain. The CDR3 runs to 13 residues. Germline V gives CDR1 GTSNPN, CDR2 SVGIG (reference sequence). V was cut by 2 bases and J by 3 bases, with 8 bases left in between. The CDR3 nucleotides are TGTGCCTGGAGTACACAAGGTGGAAACACCATATATTTT. It specifies CAWSTQGGNTIYF.

This chain uses TRBV4-2 with TRBJ2-1, with 10 bases identical to TRBD2. Trimming took 4 bases from V and 8 from J; bases not matched to a gene: 8. This CDR3 has 15 amino acids. Germline V gene lookup returns CDR1 LGHNA and CDR2 YNFKEQ. The CDR3 bases are TGTGCCAGCAGCCTCGGACTAGCGGCCGGCTATGAGCAGTTCTTC. Translated, it gives CASSLGLAAGYEQFF.

The rearrangement uses TRBV3-1 and TRBJ1-3; D not resolved. V dropped 1 base and J dropped 5 bases, with 9 bases sitting between them. Looked up from germline, CDR1 is LGHDT and CDR2 is YNNKEL (reference sequence). The CDR3 is 14 amino acids. CDR3 amino acids: CASSQGTSRNTIYF. DNA for the CDR3: TGTGCCAGCAGCCAAGGAACTTCTAGAAACACCATATATTTT.